The rows below give T cell receptor beta chains drawn from one sample of a study of technical replicates of blood from a handful of donors. Some clones are missing from TCRdb's copy, which holds only in-frame ones; the method was immunoSEQ multiplex PCR. The sample lists tens of thousands of clones, approximately 86% occurring once. Material for sequencing was PBMCs. All receptors derive from a human donor in good health. Some clones in this sample may be carry-over from other donors' samples. Both conserved end residues are part of each CDR3. Each record gives: clone size, J gene, D gene, V gene, CDR3 protein, CDR3 DNA. The D gene is left open where the match is weak. The size field is filled for only some rows; it gives once, few, many or a size class.

clone size: NA; J gene: TRBJ2-7; D gene: TRBD2; V gene: TRBV19; CDR3 protein: CASSILAGGPSTPIEQYF; CDR3 DNA: TGTGCCAGTAGTATCCTTGCGGGAGGGCCATCCACCCCTATTGAGCAGTACTTC
clone size: NA; J gene: TRBJ1-6; D gene: NA; V gene: TRBV5-1; CDR3 protein: CASSLGVGTTSSYNSPLHF; CDR3 DNA: TGCGCCAGCAGCTTGGGGGTTGGGACTACCAGCTCCTATAATTCACCCCTCCACTTT
clone size: NA; J gene: TRBJ2-1; D gene: TRBD2; V gene: TRBV7-2; CDR3 protein: CASSLVFGTNNEQFF; CDR3 DNA: TGTGCCAGCAGCTTAGTCTTTGGGACTAACAATGAGCAGTTCTTC
clone size: NA; J gene: TRBJ2-7; D gene: TRBD1; V gene: TRBV4-1; CDR3 protein: CASSQDFSLGTGYEQYF; CDR3 DNA: TGCGCCAGCAGCCAAGATTTTTCTCTAGGGACAGGTTACGAGCAGTACTTC
clone size: NA; J gene: TRBJ2-5; D gene: TRBD2; V gene: TRBV14; CDR3 protein: CASSLLAGAYQETQYF; CDR3 DNA: TGTGCCAGCAGCCTACTAGCGGGGGCGTACCAAGAGACCCAGTACTTC
clone size: NA; J gene: TRBJ2-3; D gene: NA; V gene: TRBV18; CDR3 protein: CASSPPEGADTQYF; CDR3 DNA: TGTGCCAGCTCACCACCGGAAGGGGCAGATACGCAGTATTTT
clone size: NA; J gene: TRBJ1-6; D gene: NA; V gene: TRBV18; CDR3 protein: CASSLQGSLGNSPLHF; CDR3 DNA: TGTGCCAGCTCACTCCAGGGTTCGCTGGGGAATTCACCCCTCCACTTT
clone size: NA; J gene: TRBJ2-5; D gene: NA; V gene: TRBV6-1; CDR3 protein: CASSFVLQETQYF; CDR3 DNA: TGTGCCAGCAGTTTCGTTTTGCAAGAGACCCAGTACTTC
clone size: NA; J gene: TRBJ2-5; D gene: TRBD1; V gene: TRBV4-3; CDR3 protein: CASSQGQGKETQYF; CDR3 DNA: TGCGCCAGCAGCCAAGGACAGGGTAAAGAGACCCAGTACTTC
clone size: once; J gene: TRBJ2-7; D gene: NA; V gene: TRBV5-6; CDR3 protein: CASSQGLAFQQYF; CDR3 DNA: TGTGCCAGCAGTCAGGGACTGGCGTTTCAGCAGTACTTC
clone size: NA; J gene: TRBJ1-2; D gene: TRBD1; V gene: TRBV5-4; CDR3 protein: CASSLTTGANYGYTF; CDR3 DNA: TGTGCCAGCAGCTTAACGACAGGGGCTAACTATGGCTACACCTTC
clone size: NA; J gene: TRBJ1-6; D gene: NA; V gene: TRBV7-3; CDR3 protein: CASSLLGDSPLHF; CDR3 DNA: TGTGCCAGCAGCTTATTAGGGGATTCACCCCTCCACTTT
clone size: NA; J gene: TRBJ1-3; D gene: NA; V gene: TRBV6-5; CDR3 protein: CASSYSARSSGNTIYF; CDR3 DNA: TGTGCCAGCAGTTACTCGGCCCGTTCCTCTGGAAACACCATATATTTT
clone size: few; J gene: TRBJ1-1; D gene: NA; V gene: TRBV6-5; CDR3 protein: CASSYNRALNTEAFF; CDR3 DNA: TGTGCCAGCAGTTACAACAGGGCCTTGAACACTGAAGCTTTCTTT
clone size: NA; J gene: TRBJ2-7; D gene: NA; V gene: TRBV7-8; CDR3 protein: CASSLSLTQPGAYF; CDR3 DNA: TGTGCCAGCAGCCTATCCCTGACACAGCCTGGGGCTTACTTC
clone size: NA; J gene: TRBJ2-7; D gene: TRBD2; V gene: TRBV7-3; CDR3 protein: CASSPASGRSYEQYF; CDR3 DNA: TGTGCCAGCAGCCCCGCTAGCGGGAGATCCTACGAGCAGTACTTC
clone size: NA; J gene: TRBJ2-2; D gene: TRBD2; V gene: TRBV11-2; CDR3 protein: CASSLRAVAGGGELFF; CDR3 DNA: TGTGCCAGCAGCTTAAGAGCGGTAGCGGGGGGCGGGGAGCTGTTTTTT
clone size: NA; J gene: TRBJ2-7; D gene: TRBD2; V gene: TRBV5-5; CDR3 protein: CASSPDRGRLYEQYF; CDR3 DNA: TGTGCCAGCAGCCCCGATCGCGGGAGGTTGTACGAGCAGTACTTC
clone size: NA; J gene: TRBJ2-3; D gene: TRBD2; V gene: TRBV18; CDR3 protein: CASSPRVAGGTDTQYF; CDR3 DNA: TGTGCCAGCTCACCACGGGTAGCGGGCGGAACAGATACGCAGTATTTT
clone size: NA; J gene: TRBJ1-2; D gene: TRBD1; V gene: TRBV5-1; CDR3 protein: CASSSGTGFGYTF; CDR3 DNA: TGCGCCAGCAGCTCGGGGACAGGGTTCGGCTACACCTTC
clone size: NA; J gene: TRBJ2-7; D gene: NA; V gene: TRBV5-1; CDR3 protein: CASSRDTYEQYF; CDR3 DNA: TGCGCCAGCAGCCGTGACACTTACGAGCAGTACTTC
clone size: NA; J gene: TRBJ1-2; D gene: TRBD1; V gene: TRBV4-1; CDR3 protein: CASSQDRQGVYGYTF; CDR3 DNA: TGCGCCAGCAGCCAAGATAGACAGGGGGTCTATGGCTACACCTTC
clone size: NA; J gene: TRBJ2-1; D gene: NA; V gene: TRBV7-9; CDR3 protein: CASSLARSVFRTDNEQFF; CDR3 DNA: TGTGCCAGCAGCTTAGCGCGTTCGGTTTTCCGGACTGACAATGAGCAGTTCTTC
clone size: NA; J gene: TRBJ2-7; D gene: TRBD1; V gene: TRBV27; CDR3 protein: CASSFGRGQGHYEQYF; CDR3 DNA: TGTGCCAGCAGTTTCGGCCGCGGACAGGGGCACTACGAGCAGTACTTC
clone size: NA; J gene: TRBJ2-5; D gene: TRBD2; V gene: TRBV7-2; CDR3 protein: CASTPRGGVIQETQYF; CDR3 DNA: TGTGCCAGCACCCCCCGGGGGGGCGTAATTCAAGAGACCCAGTACTTC
clone size: NA; J gene: TRBJ1-2; D gene: NA; V gene: TRBV5-1; CDR3 protein: CASLFIPTANYGYTF; CDR3 DNA: TGCGCCAGCCTTTTTATCCCCACAGCTAACTATGGCTACACCTTC
clone size: NA; J gene: TRBJ1-1; D gene: NA; V gene: TRBV4-3; CDR3 protein: CASSHRGVSEAFF; CDR3 DNA: TGCGCCAGCAGCCACAGGGGTGTAAGTGAAGCTTTCTTT
clone size: few; J gene: TRBJ2-7; D gene: TRBD2; V gene: TRBV5-1; CDR3 protein: CASSLTLAGYYEQYF; CDR3 DNA: TGCGCCAGCAGCTTGACACTAGCGGGGTACTACGAGCAGTACTTC
clone size: NA; J gene: TRBJ2-3; D gene: NA; V gene: TRBV7-8; CDR3 protein: CASSRPRDSEATDTQYF; CDR3 DNA: TGTGCCAGCAGTAGACCTCGGGACTCAGAAGCCACAGATACGCAGTATTTT
clone size: NA; J gene: TRBJ1-3; D gene: NA; V gene: TRBV5-1; CDR3 protein: CASSATSGSGNTIYF; CDR3 DNA: TGCGCCAGCAGCGCGACATCAGGCTCTGGAAACACCATATATTTT
clone size: NA; J gene: TRBJ1-5; D gene: TRBD1; V gene: TRBV18; CDR3 protein: CASSLGTASNQPQHF; CDR3 DNA: TGTGCCAGCTCACTCGGGACAGCTAGCAATCAGCCCCAGCATTTT
clone size: NA; J gene: TRBJ2-1; D gene: TRBD2; V gene: TRBV30; CDR3 protein: CAWSVQTSGRDNEQFF; CDR3 DNA: TGTGCCTGGAGTGTACAAACAAGCGGGAGGGACAATGAGCAGTTCTTC
clone size: many; J gene: TRBJ1-6; D gene: NA; V gene: TRBV7-9; CDR3 protein: CASSSSDSPLHF; CDR3 DNA: TGTGCCAGCAGCTCCTCGGATTCACCCCTCCACTTT
clone size: few; J gene: TRBJ1-1; D gene: NA; V gene: TRBV14; CDR3 protein: CASSQVFGTEAFF; CDR3 DNA: TGTGCCAGCAGCCAAGTTTTCGGTACTGAAGCTTTCTTT
clone size: NA; J gene: TRBJ1-1; D gene: TRBD1; V gene: TRBV7-9; CDR3 protein: CASSMTGGGGTEAFF; CDR3 DNA: TGTGCCAGCAGCATGACAGGGGGAGGGGGAACTGAAGCTTTCTTT
clone size: many; J gene: TRBJ2-5; D gene: TRBD2; V gene: TRBV4-2; CDR3 protein: CASSQGTSGGWTQYF; CDR3 DNA: TGTGCCAGCAGCCAAGGGACTAGCGGGGGTTGGACCCAGTACTTC
clone size: NA; J gene: TRBJ2-7; D gene: NA; V gene: TRBV6-1; CDR3 protein: CASSEQSGSSYEQYF; CDR3 DNA: TGTGCCAGCAGTGAACAGAGCGGTAGCTCCTACGAGCAGTACTTC
clone size: NA; J gene: TRBJ1-6; D gene: NA; V gene: TRBV7-6; CDR3 protein: CASSPETSNSPLHF; CDR3 DNA: TGTGCCAGCAGTCCCGAGACAAGTAATTCACCCCTCCACTTT
clone size: NA; J gene: TRBJ1-2; D gene: NA; V gene: TRBV27; CDR3 protein: CASSFQGPNYGYTF; CDR3 DNA: TGTGCCAGCAGTTTCCAGGGTCCTAACTATGGCTACACCTTC
clone size: NA; J gene: TRBJ2-2; D gene: TRBD2; V gene: TRBV15; CDR3 protein: CATAPGLKTGELFF; CDR3 DNA: TGTGCCACCGCGCCGGGACTAAAGACCGGGGAGCTGTTTTTT
clone size: NA; J gene: TRBJ2-1; D gene: TRBD2; V gene: TRBV30; CDR3 protein: CAWSAGTSRREQFF; CDR3 DNA: TGTGCCTGGAGCGCCGGGACTAGCAGAAGAGAGCAGTTCTTC
clone size: few; J gene: TRBJ1-1; D gene: NA; V gene: TRBV7-5; CDR3 protein: CVRSDNRGTHTEAFF; CDR3 DNA: TGTGTCAGAAGCGACAACAGGGGTACACACACTGAAGCTTTCTTT
clone size: NA; J gene: TRBJ1-3; D gene: TRBD1; V gene: TRBV18; CDR3 protein: CASSRDRSSGNTIYF; CDR3 DNA: TGTGCCAGCTCTCGGGACAGAAGCTCTGGAAACACCATATATTTT
clone size: NA; J gene: TRBJ2-1; D gene: NA; V gene: TRBV7-2; CDR3 protein: CASSLSSNRIDEQFF; CDR3 DNA: TGTGCCAGCAGCTTATCGTCTAACCGCATCGATGAGCAGTTCTTC
clone size: NA; J gene: TRBJ2-6; D gene: TRBD1; V gene: TRBV6-5; CDR3 protein: CASRTGVGANVLTF; CDR3 DNA: TGTGCCAGCAGAACAGGGGTCGGGGCCAACGTCCTGACTTTC
clone size: NA; J gene: TRBJ2-1; D gene: TRBD2; V gene: TRBV27; CDR3 protein: CASSTASGLYNEQFF; CDR3 DNA: TGTGCCAGCAGTACCGCTAGCGGCCTCTACAATGAGCAGTTCTTC
clone size: NA; J gene: TRBJ2-7; D gene: TRBD2; V gene: TRBV5-4; CDR3 protein: CASSPTSGHTYEQYF; CDR3 DNA: TGTGCCAGCAGCCCGACTAGCGGGCACACCTACGAGCAGTACTTC
clone size: NA; J gene: TRBJ1-1; D gene: NA; V gene: TRBV7-2; CDR3 protein: CASSLTSTGLKSWNTEAFF; CDR3 DNA: TGTGCCAGCAGCCTGACGTCGACAGGCCTTAAATCTTGGAACACTGAAGCTTTCTTT
clone size: NA; J gene: TRBJ1-2; D gene: NA; V gene: TRBV27; CDR3 protein: CASSLGGSGGYTF; CDR3 DNA: TGTGCCAGCAGTTTAGGAGGGTCTGGTGGCTACACCTTC
clone size: NA; J gene: TRBJ2-3; D gene: NA; V gene: TRBV5-1; CDR3 protein: CASSLGLRTSTDTQYF; CDR3 DNA: TGCGCCAGCAGCTTGGGCCTTAGGACTAGCACAGATACGCAGTATTTT
clone size: NA; J gene: TRBJ2-7; D gene: NA; V gene: TRBV29-1; CDR3 protein: CSVREATSYEQYF; CDR3 DNA: TGCAGCGTTAGGGAGGCGACCTCCTACGAGCAGTACTTC
clone size: NA; J gene: TRBJ2-3; D gene: NA; V gene: TRBV6-4; CDR3 protein: CASSAAESGDTQYF; CDR3 DNA: TGTGCCAGCAGTGCAGCGGAGAGCGGAGATACGCAGTATTTT
clone size: NA; J gene: TRBJ2-7; D gene: NA; V gene: TRBV7-6; CDR3 protein: CASSQDMRRQYF; CDR3 DNA: TGTGCCAGCAGCCAGGACATGAGGAGGCAGTACTTC